This TCR beta chain was captured by sequencing in a study of shared T cell receptors in the human thymus. TCRdb's copy holds only in-frame clones and misses some; the assay was immunoSEQ multiplex PCR. The sample lists just under 550,000 clones, 75% to 80% occurring once. The J segment lost 6 bases and the V segment lost 0 bases, leaving 4 bases of the junction unmatched. Per the germline V gene, CDR1 is SGDLS and CDR2 is YYNGEE. The CDR3 sequence is 15 residues long. The sample was also reused in another study, on human thymus T cells. That work states: The people who donated were healthy Finnish babies having corrective surgery for congenital heart defects. Resections from corrective heart surgery supplied the thymus tissue. Gene usage for V and J segments appeared biased in thymic and blood repertoires. There were highly overlapping thymic repertoires among unrelated individuals, as related research reported.

The V and J genes are TRBV9 and TRBJ2-1; 9 nucleotides agree with TRBD1. This clonotype was sampled from a boy younger than two with a congenital heart defect. Material: thymocytes. The CDR3 protein is CASSVGGDRVNEQFF. DNA for the CDR3: TGTGCCAGCAGCGTAGGAGGGGACAGGGTCAATGAGCAGTTCTTC.